The next 11 T cell receptor beta chains were all read from a single sample in a study of blood T cell repertoires in COVID-19. Some clones are missing from TCRdb's copy, which holds only in-frame ones; the method was immunoSEQ multiplex PCR. The table shows about 83,000 clones, with about 83% occurring only once. The sequenced sample consisted of peripheral blood. These TCRs come from a man aged 45 to 65 with active COVID-19.

The V gene is TRBV28, the J gene TRBJ1-1; a possible D gene is TRBD1 (6 bases). V shed 7 bases and J shed 4 bases, with 16 bases lying between them. The CDR3 has 14 amino acids. CDR1 is MDHEN and CDR2 is SYDVKM in the germline V gene. The CDR3 protein is CASTNPGVGTEAFF. DNA of the CDR3: TGTGCCAGCACCAATCCAGGGGTGGGCACTGAAGCTTTCTTT. Supplemented by reference TRBV28 and TRBJ1-1, the full variable domain reads DVKVTQSSRYLVKRTGEKVFLECVQDMDHENMFWYRQDPGLGLRLIYFSYDVKMKEKGDIPEGYSVSREKKERFSLILESASTNQTSMYLCASTNPGVGTEAFFGQGTRLTVV.

The rearrangement links TRBV7-2 to TRBJ2-7, with D maybe TRBD2 (6 bases). V was pared by 4 bases and J by 5 bases, with 9 bases between. The CDR3 sequence is 12 residues long. Germline loops: CDR1 SGHTA, CDR2 FQGNSA. The CDR3: CASSSGSHEQYF. The CDR3 DNA reads TGTGCCAGCAGCTCCGGGAGCCACGAGCAGTACTTC.

This chain uses TRBV9 with TRBJ2-1, with D maybe TRBD2 (5 bases). The CDR3 runs to 16 residues. Germline V gene lookup returns CDR1 SGDLS and CDR2 YYNGEE. Trimming shortened V by 0 bases and J by 2 bases, and 12 bases separated the two germline ends. In nucleotides, the CDR3 is TGTGCCAGCAGCGTAGACGTAGCGAGACCCTACAATGAGCAGTTCTTC. It translates to CASSVDVARPYNEQFF.

Here the CDR3 reads CASSTTRGEQYF. The CDR3 nucleotides are TGTGCCAGCAGCACCACCAGGGGAGAGCAGTACTTC. The chain combines TRBV11-3 with TRBJ2-7; D is perhaps TRBD1 (6 bases). The ends were cut back, 5 bases at V and 7 bases at J, with 12 bases in the middle. Per the germline V gene, CDR1 is SGHNT and CDR2 is YENEEA. The CDR3 is 12 amino acids.

This clone has a single count. This chain connects TRBV28 to TRBJ1-2; 8 bases map to TRBD1. The CDR3 sequence is 16 residues long. V shed 5 bases and J 3 bases; nucleotides not matched to a gene: 11. The germline V gene encodes CDR1 MDHEN and CDR2 SYDVKM. The CDR3 loop reads CASSPDQGALDYGYTF. The DNA of the CDR3 is TGTGCCAGCAGTCCCGACCAGGGGGCGCTTGACTATGGCTACACCTTC.

The rearrangement uses TRBV2 and TRBJ2-3, with 9 bases fitting TRBD1. Germline CDR1 reads SNHLY; CDR2 reads FYNNEI. After removal of 5 bases from V and 6 bases from J, the junction contained 9 bases not matched to a gene. This CDR3 is 15 amino acids long. The CDR3 here is CASSLTGGVDDTQYF. In DNA form, the CDR3 reads TGTGCCAGCAGTTTAACAGGGGGCGTCGATGATACGCAGTATTTT. The full variable domain, completed using reference TRBV2 and TRBJ2-3, is EPEVTQTPSHQVTQMGQEVILRCVPISNHLYFYWYRQILGQKVEFLVSFYNNEISEKSEIFDDQFSVERPDGSNFTLKIRSTKLEDSAMYFCASSLTGGVDDTQYFGPGTRLTVL.

The chain couples TRBV6-6 to TRBJ1-5; 10 bases match TRBD1. Unmatched junction bases numbered 7, after V lost 6 bases and J lost 5 bases. Germline-derived CDR1 and CDR2 are MNHNY and SVGAGI (reference sequence). The CDR3 has 15 amino acids. CDR3 residues: CASSTVDRGHQPQHF. The CDR3 DNA is TGTGCCAGCAGCACCGTCGACAGGGGGCATCAGCCCCAGCATTTT.

V and J are TRBV5-1 and TRBJ2-1; unclear D gene. CDR1 and CDR2 from the germline V gene are SGHRS and YFSETQ. CDR3 length: 14 amino acids. Trimming removed 4 bases at V and 11 bases at J, with 19 bases between. This CDR3 reads CASSQQAVKSQQFF. The DNA of the CDR3 is TGCGCCAGCAGCCAGCAGGCCGTCAAGTCCCAGCAGTTCTTC.

This clone showed up just once. The V gene is TRBV3-1 (or the pseudogene TRBV3-2), the J gene TRBJ1-4; a weak D match, TRBD1 (5 bases). The germline V gene has CDR1 LGHDT and CDR2 YNNKEL (reference sequence). The CDR3 contains 15 residues. V lost 2 bases and J 6 bases, leaving 13 bases between the germline ends. The CDR3 coding sequence is TGTGCCAGCAGCCAAAGGCAGGGCAACTATGAAAAACTGTTTTTT. This translates into CASSQRQGNYEKLFF.

The genes are TRBV24-1 and TRBJ2-1; 8 positions match TRBD2. Germline V gene data show CDR1 as KGHDR and CDR2 as SFDVKD. V lost 4 bases to trimming and J lost 1 base; unmatched junction nucleotides: 5. The CDR3 consists of 16 residues. This chain's CDR3 is CATSDPGGGSYNEQFF. DNA of the CDR3: TGTGCCACCAGTGACCCGGGGGGGGGATCCTACAATGAGCAGTTCTTC.

The V and J genes are TRBV7-2 and TRBJ1-5; no clear D. The CDR3 is made up of 15 amino acids. Germline V gene data show CDR1 as SGHTA and CDR2 as FQGNSA. The V gene lost 5 bases and the J gene lost 0 bases, with 11 bases spanning the gap. As DNA, the CDR3 is TGTGCCAGCAGCCTGGGAGGGTATAGCAATCAGCCCCAGCATTTT. Its protein is CASSLGGYSNQPQHF. Complete variable domain (other parts from reference TRBV7-2 and TRBJ1-5): GAGVSQSPSNKVTEKGKDVELRCDPISGHTALYWYRQSLGQGLEFLIYFQGNSAPDKSGLPSDRFSAERTGGSVSTLTIQRTQQEDSAVYLCASSLGGYSNQPQHFGDGTRLSIL.